The next 22 T cell receptor beta chains were all read from a single sample in a study of regulatory T cells in long-lasting Graves disease. Time point meaning: persistent/refractory GD, antithyroid drugs over 5 years with positive TRAb. The authors made the TCR library using RNA they extracted from PBMCs. Construction of the TCR beta libraries employed iRepertoire HTBI primers in conjunction with Arm-PCR of CDR3 regions. Each CDR3 protein is one row after TCRdb ran MiXCR on the multiplex PCR reads. The table records 350,000 to 450,000 distinct CDR3 sequences, roughly a fifth of them present only once. Sequenced material: peripheral blood mononuclear cells (PBMCs), taken when the disease was refractory, from a patient treated with antithyroid drugs. These TCRs come from a female donor with Graves disease.

This clonotype was detected ten times or more. The chain links TRBV6-1 to TRBJ2-2, with D possibly TRBD1 on 6 matching bases. Trimming left V 4 bases short and J 4 bases short, with 16 bases between. Germline-derived CDR1 and CDR2 are MNHNS and SASEGT. This CDR3 comprises 16 residues. CDR3 nucleotides: TGTGCCAGCAGTGGGGGGCCGGCATGGGGCACCGGGGAGCTGTTTTTT. As protein: CASSGGPAWGTGELFF.

The table lists this clonotype with many counts. The chain combines TRBV28 with TRBJ2-7; D call uncertain. The CDR3 extends over 13 amino acids. The V end was cut by 6 bases, the J end by 0 bases, with 9 bases between. The germline V gene has CDR1 MDHEN and CDR2 SYDVKM. The CDR3 reads CASRVPSSYEQYF. In DNA form, the CDR3 reads TGTGCCAGCAGAGTCCCCTCCTCCTACGAGCAGTACTTC.

The chain links TRBV3-1 to TRBJ2-6; D could derive from TRBD1 or TRBD2 (6 bases each). CDR3 length equals 14 residues. Trimming took off 8 bases at V and 3 bases at J, with 11 bases between the two ends. From germline, CDR1 is LGHDT and CDR2 YNNKEL (reference sequence). CDR3 in amino acids: CASQRGVGANVLTF. For the CDR3, the DNA is TGTGCCAGCCAGAGGGGGGTTGGGGCCAACGTCCTGACTTTC.

This clonotype was counted only a few times. This sequence joins TRBV28 and TRBJ1-5; tentatively, D is TRBD1 (6 bases). This CDR3 contains 16 residues. Germline V gene sequence: CDR1 MDHEN, CDR2 SYDVKM. V lost 6 bases and J 0 bases, leaving 15 bases between the germline ends. The CDR3, as DNA: TGTGCCAGCAGAGGGGGTTCAGGATATAGCAATCAGCCCCAGCATTTT. Protein sequence: CASRGGSGYSNQPQHF.

The rearrangement links TRBV6-4 to TRBJ2-1; D could derive from TRBD1 or TRBD2 (5 bases each). This CDR3 region has 13 residues. V lost 5 bases to trimming and J lost 9 bases, with 14 bases between them. Germline values: CDR1 MRHNA, CDR2 SNTAGT. The CDR3, as DNA: TGTGCCAGCAGTTACGACCCCGGGACTGAGCAGTTCTTC. This codes for CASSYDPGTEQFF.

This clonotype was seen repeatedly, ten times or more. The CDR3 protein is CASNQREYYEQYF. The CDR3 region has the DNA TGTGCCAGCAACCAGCGGGAGTACTACGAGCAGTACTTC. This chain joins TRBV2 and TRBJ2-7, with 8 bases fitting TRBD2. The V gene end was trimmed by 7 bases and the J gene end by 3 bases; junction bases not matched to a gene: 5. This CDR3 is 13 amino acids long. Germline V gene data show CDR1 as SNHLY and CDR2 as FYNNEI.

This clonotype was counted ten times or more. The chain carries TRBV7-8 and TRBJ2-5; TRBD1 or TRBD2 may be the D gene (6 bases each). The germline V gene encodes CDR1 SGHVS and CDR2 FQNEAQ. The CDR3 sequence is 16 residues long. The V end was cut by 4 bases, the J end by 6 bases, with 21 bases between. The CDR3 sequence: CASSSGFGGRAKTQYF. The DNA for the CDR3 is TGTGCCAGCAGCTCGGGATTCGGGGGCAGGGCGAAGACCCAGTACTTC.

In its sample, this clonotype was seen once. The chain links TRBV29-1 to TRBJ2-7, with D unclear. CDR1 is SQVTM, CDR2 ANQGSEA, per germline. V was shortened by 4 bases and J by 6 bases, with 13 bases between the two germline ends. The CDR3 has 12 amino acids. CDR3 bases: TGCAGCGTTGTATCCCCTCCCGGCGAGCAGTACTTC. Translating it yields CSVVSPPGEQYF.

This clonotype was seen ten or more times. The chain employs TRBV12-3 or TRBV12-4 and TRBJ1-4; a weak D match, TRBD1 (6 bases). The CDR3 runs to 17 residues. V shed 7 bases and J shed 0 bases, with 18 bases lying between them. The CDR3 coding sequence is TGTGCCAGCAACCCCGGGACATACTTAACAACTAATGAAAAACTGTTTTTT. This sequence encodes CASNPGTYLTTNEKLFF.

This clonotype was seen at least ten times. The chain is built from TRBV20-1 and TRBJ2-7; D perhaps matches TRBD2 (5 bases). Germline CDR1 and CDR2: DFQATT and SNEGSKA (reference sequence). V was cut by 5 bases and J by 2 bases, with 19 bases left in between. The CDR3 runs to 15 residues. CDR3 in amino acids: CSADSRETNPYEQYF. Here the CDR3 DNA reads TGCAGTGCTGACTCCCGGGAAACAAACCCCTACGAGCAGTACTTC.

This clonotype was counted between two and nine times. This chain links TRBV20-1 with TRBJ2-5, with D hard to call. Germline CDR1 and CDR2: DFQATT and SNEGSKA (reference sequence). V was clipped by 3 bases and J by 3 bases, with 5 bases between them. CDR3 length: 11 residues. The CDR3 reads CSARPEETQYF. In nucleotides, the CDR3 is TGCAGTGCTAGGCCAGAAGAGACCCAGTACTTC.

V is TRBV28 and J is TRBJ2-7; the match to TRBD1 covers 10 bases. Unmatched junction bases numbered 11, after V lost 3 bases and J lost 6 bases. The CDR3 covers 16 residues. Looked up from germline, CDR1 is MDHEN and CDR2 is SYDVKM. CDR3 in DNA: TGTGCCAGCAGTTTTCTGGTTCCGGGACAGGGGAGCGAGCAGTACTTC. This codes for CASSFLVPGQGSEQYF.

This clonotype was found a few times. This CDR3 reads CASSLGSDGDIQYF. The CDR3 region has the DNA TGCGCCAGCAGCTTAGGGTCAGATGGGGACATTCAGTACTTC. The chain links TRBV5-1 to TRBJ2-4; no definite D call. This CDR3 has 14 amino acids. CDR1 and CDR2 (germline): SGHRS, YFSETQ. V lost 2 bases and J lost 8, with 14 bases in between. Full variable domain (missing parts from reference TRBV5-1 and TRBJ2-4): KAGVTQTPRYLIKTRGQQVTLSCSPISGHRSVSWYQQTPGQGLQFLFEYFSETQRNKGNFPGRFSGRQFSNSRSEMNVSTLELGDSALYLCASSLGSDGDIQYFGAGTRLSVL.

J is TRBJ2-4 and V is TRBV20-1; D could derive from TRBD1 or TRBD2 (6 bases each). The CDR3 loop spans 19 amino acids. The germline V gene encodes CDR1 DFQATT and CDR2 SNEGSKA (reference sequence). Deletions cut 0 bases from V and 9 bases from J, with 30 bases between. This CDR3 is CSARDAPNRAYGGDRIQYF. Here the CDR3 DNA reads TGCAGTGCTAGAGATGCACCCAACAGGGCGTACGGGGGTGATCGCATTCAGTACTTC.

This clonotype was seen only a few times. The CDR3, as DNA: TGTGCCAGCGGCGGGACAGGGGTCGACGGGTACAATGAGCAGTTCTTC. This codes for CASGGTGVDGYNEQFF. The chain carries TRBV2 and TRBJ2-1, with TRBD1 matching 10 bases. Germline CDR1 and CDR2: SNHLY and FYNNEI. The CDR3 has 16 residues. With 8 bases clipped from V and 4 bases from J, the junction kept 11 bases outside the gene matches. The whole variable domain, remainder taken from reference TRBV2 and TRBJ2-1, is EPEVTQTPSHQVTQMGQEVILRCVPISNHLYFYWYRQILGQKVEFLVSFYNNEISEKSEIFDDQFSVERPDGSNFTLKIRSTKLEDSAMYFCASGGTGVDGYNEQFFGPGTRLTVL.

This clonotype turned up a few times. This chain uses TRBV5-1 with TRBJ2-7; D gene uncertain. CDR3 length: 14 amino acids. The germline V gene has CDR1 SGHRS and CDR2 YFSETQ. V gave up 5 bases and J gave up 3 bases, with 15 bases separating them. CDR3 DNA sequence: TGCGCCAGCAGTTTTGACGGGCGGAGCTACGAGCAGTACTTC. It yields the protein CASSFDGRSYEQYF. The full variable domain, completed using reference TRBV5-1 and TRBJ2-7, is KAGVTQTPRYLIKTRGQQVTLSCSPISGHRSVSWYQQTPGQGLQFLFEYFSETQRNKGNFPGRFSGRQFSNSRSEMNVSTLELGDSALYLCASSFDGRSYEQYFGPGTRLTVT.

Many counts were recorded for this clonotype. The V gene is TRBV29-1, the J gene TRBJ2-7, with 9 nucleotides matching TRBD2. This CDR3 comprises 16 residues. Germline values: CDR1 SQVTM, CDR2 ANQGSEA. The trim removed 6 bases at V and 6 bases at J, leaving 18 bases unmatched. The DNA for the CDR3 is TGCAGCGTCCGCGGAACCGGGACTAGCATAAACTCCGAGCAGTACTTC. Encoded protein: CSVRGTGTSINSEQYF.

The sample holds many counts of this clonotype. The chain recombines TRBV28 with TRBJ2-7; 7 bases are shared with TRBD2. CDR1 MDHEN and CDR2 SYDVKM come from the germline V gene. This CDR3 contains 13 residues. The trim removed 3 bases at V and 4 bases at J, leaving 3 bases unmatched. This chain's CDR3 is CASSFGGRYEQYF. For the CDR3, the DNA is TGTGCCAGCAGTTTCGGGGGGAGGTACGAGCAGTACTTC.

This clonotype was observed many times. The chain carries TRBV28 and TRBJ2-7, with TRBD2 matching over 8 bases. Trimming cost V 7 bases and J 4 bases; bases outside gene matches: 6. Germline V gene lookup returns CDR1 MDHEN and CDR2 SYDVKM. The CDR3 contains 13 residues. The DNA for the CDR3 is TGTGCCAGCACTCCGGGGGGGGGTTACGAGCAGTACTTC. It specifies CASTPGGGYEQYF.

In this sample, this clonotype turned up many times. The gene calls are TRBV6-2 or TRBV6-3 and TRBJ1-4; tentative D call: TRBD1 (5 bases). With 6 bases removed from V and 10 bases from J, the gap between germline ends came to 12 bases. Germline V lookup: CDR1 MNHEY, CDR2 SVGEGT. The CDR3 contains 12 residues. The chain's CDR3 is CASRNQQAKLFF. CDR3 DNA sequence: TGTGCCAGCAGAAATCAACAGGCAAAACTGTTTTTT.

This clonotype came up a few times. The chain carries TRBV15 and TRBJ1-5; D is undetermined. The V gene lost 6 bases and the J gene lost 0 bases, with 12 bases spanning the gap. The CDR3 spans 15 residues. Germline loops: CDR1 LNHNV, CDR2 YYDKDF (reference sequence). The CDR3 loop is CATSLGVFSNQPQHF. The DNA of the CDR3 is TGTGCCACCAGTCTCGGGGTGTTTAGCAATCAGCCCCAGCATTTT.

In its sample, this clonotype was seen many times. This sequence joins TRBV5-1 and TRBJ2-7; possibly TRBD2 for D (6 bases). Germline CDR1 is SGHRS and CDR2 is YFSETQ. V shed 4 bases and J shed 4 bases, with 24 bases lying between them. The CDR3 is 17 residues long. CDR3 sequence reads: CASSLGDSGTTGYEQYF. The DNA of the CDR3 is TGCGCCAGCAGCCTCGGTGATAGCGGAACCACCGGATACGAGCAGTACTTC.